The entry below describes one T cell receptor (beta chain). This clonotype has only a few counts. The antigen this receptor binds is unknown. Base quality data are lacking; no much larger clone is found one base away. The data were obtained in a study of T-cell memory formation after mild COVID-19 listed by TCRdb under 2021. Some background on the complete study: TCR sequence clusters from the two donors were largely donor specific. Longitudinal TCRalpha and TCRbeta repertoire sequencing tracked T-cell clones expanding and contracting after mild COVID-19 in two donors. Two young, previously healthy adult volunteers made up the cohort, one male and one female.

The study at large found these results: Contracting CD4+ clones were found mainly in CM and EM memory subsets, while CD8+ clones were enriched in EMRA. The detection of some responding clones in pre-infection memory suggests that pre-existing cross-reactive memory T cells joined the SARS-CoV-2 response. Balanced CD4/CD8 phenotypes were observed for clones contracting from day 15 to 85, whereas a bias towards CD4+ was observed for a second wave of clones expanding from day 15 to 37. SARS-CoV-2 specificity was not confirmed for the second-wave clones peaking on day 37. Only a couple of mild cases were covered in the study, and larger cohorts including severe cases with pre-infection samples were considered necessary.

Via the germline V gene, CDR1 is SGHTA and CDR2 FQGNSA. The CDR3 starts with the cysteine, ends with the phenylalanine, and has 13 residues. The only DNA kept is the CDR3, 39 bases in frame from the first base. Trimming removed 1 base from V and 8 bases from J, leaving 11 bases between the germline ends. Sequencing took place on an Illumina NovaSeq 6000. cDNA libraries for TCRalpha and TCRbeta were prepared by 5'RACE using constant-segment primers, with sample barcodes and unique molecular identifiers added. Trizol reagent was used to extract RNA from every sample. The libraries were amplified in two PCR steps, and the second step added a second sample barcode and Illumina TruSeq adapters. Libraries were sequenced on an Illumina NovaSeq with 2 x 150 bp paired-end reads. The study's own analysis went as follows. Reads were demultiplexed and collapsed into UMI-guided consensus sequences with migec v1.2.7. Using mixcr v2.1.11, the UMI consensuses were aligned to TRA and TRB V and J templates and assembled into clonotypes. Clonotypes were classified as expanded or contracted when called significant by both edgeR and NoisET, with noise models trained on biological replicates. edgeR calls used a false discovery rate-adjusted p below 0.01 and a log2 fold-change threshold of 1. PCA with hierarchical clustering of max-normalized trajectories of the 1000 most abundant clonotypes was used as exploratory dynamics analysis. The CD4 or CD8 phenotype of responding clones was assigned using the separately sequenced CD4+ and CD8+ repertoires. Starting from the raw public reads, TCRdb applied fastp trimming at Q25, assembled clones with MiXCR and retained in-frame beta chains. Under each unique CDR3 protein, matching rows form one entry showing the most common genes and DNA. The V and J calls were not made by the authors but by TCRdb's processing. This sample has under 550,000 distinct CDR3 sequences in its table, and about a sixth of those were observed once. Of the sample, about 22% is held by the ten largest clones.

Ficoll-Paque density gradient centrifugation was used to isolate PBMCs. This chain is built from TRBV7-2 and TRBJ1-2; no D gene is confidently identified. The sequence came from a man aged 18 to 29 who had mild COVID-19 (a few samples of this study predate the infection). The sample titles of this study are shuffled in the database, so cell type and time point are left out; the donor was told from shared clones. The sequencing input was PBMCs or a T cell subset sorted from them (not recorded which). The CDR3 is CASSLVELGGYTF. The nucleotide sequence reads as follows: TGTGCCAGCAGCTTAGTGGAGTTAGGGGGCTACACCTTC.